Listed here are 16 T cell receptor beta chains from one sample, sequenced in a study of CXCR3-negative and CXCR3-positive naive CD8 T cells. Broader study findings: Comparison of naive cells showed more hydrophobic TRB CDR3s in CXCR3-positive than in CXCR3-negative naive cells.

These receptors lack a known antigen. UMI-labeled TRB cDNA libraries were prepared by 5' RACE. TCRdb reprocessed the 5' RACE reads and reports one entry per CDR3 protein, with no DNA. The sample's table shows 84,000 or so distinct CDR3 sequences. The sample consisted of naive CXCR3+ CD8+ T cells from blood. Subset: CD45RO-CCR7+CD27+CD95- naive CD8+ T cells expressing CXCR3 (TNR3+). Receptors were obtained from a human donor in good health. Some clones in this sample may be carry-over from other donors' samples.

This chain uses TRBV19 with TRBJ2-1; TCRdb picks TRBD2, but there is no DNA to check that call. This CDR3 region has 15 residues. The germline gives CDR1 LNHDA, CDR2 SQIVND (reference sequence). The CDR3 here is CASRTSGASRNEQFF. The entire variable domain, with the rest obtained from reference TRBV19 and TRBJ2-1, is as follows: DGGITQSPKYLFRKEGQNVTLSCEQNLNHDAMYWYRQDPGQGLRLIYYSQIVNDFQKGDIAEGYSVSREKKESFPLTVTSAQKNPTAFYLCASRTSGASRNEQFFGPGTRLTVL.

CDR3 sequence reads: CAISESTTADYYEQYF. The genes are TRBV10-3 and TRBJ2-7. This CDR3 spans 16 amino acids. Germline V gene data show CDR1 as ENHRY and CDR2 as SYGVKD.

This chain joins TRBV5-5 and TRBJ1-1. Germline-derived CDR1 and CDR2 are SGHKS and YYEKEE (reference sequence). This CDR3 contains 16 residues. CDR3 protein: CASTQGGPGRPSEAFF.

CDR3 protein: CASSRTTSLYEQYF. The V gene is TRBV14, the J gene TRBJ2-7; TCRdb picks TRBD2, but there is no DNA to check that call. The germline V gene has CDR1 SGHDN and CDR2 FVKESK. CDR3 length equals 14 residues.

The chain couples TRBV30 to TRBJ1-1; TCRdb indicates TRBD1, and absent DNA this call remains unverified. The germline V gene encodes CDR1 GTSNPN and CDR2 SVGIG (reference sequence). The CDR3 is made up of 14 amino acids. The CDR3 reads CAWMWGGQGTEAFF.

The V and J genes are TRBV14 and TRBJ1-1. The CDR3 length is 14 residues. Germline CDR1 and CDR2: SGHDN and FVKESK. The CDR3 here is CASTKQRFGTEAFF.

This sequence joins TRBV4-1 and TRBJ1-5; TCRdb outputs TRBD1, but without DNA this stays unchecked. CDR3 length: 15 amino acids. Germline CDR1 and CDR2: MGHRA and YSYEKL. This CDR3 is CASSQDPGKGAPQHF.

The CDR3 region is CASSPRTDTDTQYF. This chain uses TRBV12-3 or TRBV12-4 with TRBJ2-3; TCRdb's D gene call, TRBD1, goes unchecked for lack of DNA. CDR3 length: 14 residues.

The gene calls are TRBV14 and TRBJ2-1. The CDR3 contains 13 residues. The germline CDR1 and CDR2 sequences are SGHDN and FVKESK. CDR3 protein: CASSLKTYNEQFF.

V gene TRBV12-5 combines with J gene TRBJ1-2; TCRdb lists TRBD1, though no DNA is available to test this call. CDR1 LGHNT and CDR2 FRNRAP come from the germline V gene. The CDR3 has 15 residues. The chain's CDR3 is CASGFSAGTDYGYTF.

The chain employs TRBV7-2 and TRBJ1-1; the TRBD1 assignment by TCRdb is unverifiable without DNA. CDR1 is SGHTA and CDR2 is FQGNSA in the germline V gene. This CDR3 has 14 amino acids. CDR3 in amino acids: CASSPTGGGGRAFF.

The chain combines TRBV14 with TRBJ1-6. CDR3 size: 13 residues. Germline CDR1 SGHDN, CDR2 FVKESK. The chain's CDR3 is CASSQGGYSPFHF.

The rearrangement links TRBV4-1 to TRBJ1-3. Germline V lookup: CDR1 MGHRA, CDR2 YSYEKL. CDR3 length equals 12 residues. The CDR3 reads CASSQEGYTIYF.

The chain recombines TRBV6-6 with TRBJ2-1. From germline, CDR1 is MNHNY and CDR2 SVGAGI (reference sequence). The CDR3 runs to 12 residues. The CDR3 loop reads CASSSSHNEQFF.

CDR3 sequence reads: CASSPTSAALNEQFF. The rearrangement links TRBV12-3 or TRBV12-4 to TRBJ2-1; TCRdb indicates TRBD2, and absent DNA this call remains unverified. The CDR3 is 15 amino acids.

The rearrangement uses TRBV28 and TRBJ1-2; TCRdb proposes TRBD1, but this gene call is untestable without DNA. CDR3 length equals 13 residues. The germline CDR1 and CDR2 sequences are MDHEN and SYDVKM. The CDR3 loop is CASSEQGNYGYTF.